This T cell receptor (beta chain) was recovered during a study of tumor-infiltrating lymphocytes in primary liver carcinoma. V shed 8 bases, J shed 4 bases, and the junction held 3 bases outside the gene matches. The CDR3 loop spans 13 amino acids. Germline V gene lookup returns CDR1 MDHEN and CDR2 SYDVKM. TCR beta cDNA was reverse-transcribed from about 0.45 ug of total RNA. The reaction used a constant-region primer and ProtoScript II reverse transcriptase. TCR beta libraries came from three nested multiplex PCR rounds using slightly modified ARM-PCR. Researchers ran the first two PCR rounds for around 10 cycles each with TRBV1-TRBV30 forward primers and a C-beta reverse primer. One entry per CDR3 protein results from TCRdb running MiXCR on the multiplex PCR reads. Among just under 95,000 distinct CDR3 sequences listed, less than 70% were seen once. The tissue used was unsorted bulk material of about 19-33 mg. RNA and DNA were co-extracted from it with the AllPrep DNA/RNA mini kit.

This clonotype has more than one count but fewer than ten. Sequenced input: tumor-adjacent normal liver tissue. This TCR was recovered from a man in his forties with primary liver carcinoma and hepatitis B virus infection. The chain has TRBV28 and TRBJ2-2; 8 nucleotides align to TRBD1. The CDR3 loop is CASSTGVTGELFF. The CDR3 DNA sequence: TGTGCCAGCTCGACAGGGGTCACCGGGGAGCTGTTTTTT.